A single sample is the source of the 14 T cell receptor beta chains below, sequenced in a study of cytomegalovirus exposure and HLA in healthy donors. This PCR relied on a set of 60 Vbeta primers and 13 Jbeta primers. Clones were read by immunoSEQ multiplex PCR, and TCRdb kept only the in-frame ones, dropping some. This sample carries some 140,000 clones, around 86% of them seen once, and the ten largest clones take around 7.8%. The sample taken for sequencing was PBMCs. The receptor set was obtained from a woman between 45 and 65 years old in good health and CMV-seropositive.

The rearrangement joins TRBV2 to TRBJ1-1, with unresolved D. The ends were cut back, 4 bases at V and 5 bases at J, with 11 bases in the middle. The germline gives CDR1 SNHLY, CDR2 FYNNEI. The CDR3 consists of 13 residues. CDR3 coding DNA: TGTGCCAGCAGTGGGGAGAGGGATACTGAAGCTTTCTTT. Translation: CASSGERDTEAFF. Supplemented by reference TRBV2 and TRBJ1-1, the full variable domain reads EPEVTQTPSHQVTQMGQEVILRCVPISNHLYFYWYRQILGQKVEFLVSFYNNEISEKSEIFDDQFSVERPDGSNFTLKIRSTKLEDSAMYFCASSGERDTEAFFGQGTRLTVV.

This clone showed up just once. The chain carries TRBV7-8 and TRBJ2-4; 8 nucleotides agree with TRBD1. The V and J ends lost 1 base and 1 base, in that order; junction bases with no gene match: 0. CDR1 SGHVS and CDR2 FQNEAQ come from the germline V gene. The CDR3 totals 15 residues. CDR3 coding DNA: TGTGCCAGCAGCTTAGGACAGGGGGCCAAAAACATTCAGTACTTC. Its translation: CASSLGQGAKNIQYF. The variable domain in full, completed from reference TRBV7-8 and TRBJ2-4, reads GAGVSQSPRYKVAKRGQDVALRCDPISGHVSLFWYQQALGQGPEFLTYFQNEAQLDKSGLPSDRFFAERPEGSVSTLKIQRTQQEDSAVYLCASSLGQGAKNIQYFGAGTRLSVL.

V is TRBV4-2 and J is TRBJ2-1; 9 bases fit TRBD2. The V gene end was trimmed by 4 bases and the J gene end by 5 bases; junction bases not matched to a gene: 9. Germline CDR1 LGHNA, CDR2 YNFKEQ. This CDR3 has 16 residues. This chain's CDR3 is CASSRLGLAVDNEQFF. The CDR3 DNA reads TGTGCCAGCAGCCGCCTGGGACTAGCAGTGGACAATGAGCAGTTCTTC.

The sample holds one count of this clone. The gene calls are TRBV5-6 and TRBJ1-1; no firm D call. Germline-derived CDR1 and CDR2 are SGHDT and YYEEEE. The V end was cut by 4 bases, the J end by 5 bases, with 15 bases between. This CDR3 comprises 14 residues. The CDR3 protein is CASSTIAGRTEAFF. The DNA for the CDR3 is TGTGCCAGCAGCACCATTGCGGGGAGAACTGAAGCTTTCTTT.

The chain employs TRBV7-2 and TRBJ1-2, with TRBD1 matching over 7 bases. Germline CDR1 and CDR2: SGHTA and FQGNSA. After removal of 2 bases from V and 5 bases from J, the junction contained 8 bases not matched to a gene. The CDR3 contains 15 residues. This chain's CDR3 is CASSLTAGRGYGYTF. The CDR3 coding sequence is TGTGCCAGCAGCTTAACGGCGGGCAGGGGGTATGGCTACACCTTC. Variable domain in full (rest from reference TRBV7-2 and TRBJ1-2): GAGVSQSPSNKVTEKGKDVELRCDPISGHTALYWYRQSLGQGLEFLIYFQGNSAPDKSGLPSDRFSAERTGGSVSTLTIQRTQQEDSAVYLCASSLTAGRGYGYTFGSGTRLTVV.

The chain employs TRBV7-3 and TRBJ2-5, with 10 bases identical to TRBD1. Per germline, CDR1 SGHTA and CDR2 FQGTGA. After removal of 3 bases from V and 5 bases from J, the junction contained 3 bases not matched to a gene. The CDR3 sequence is 14 residues long. The CDR3 DNA reads TGTGCCAGCAGCTTGACAGGGGGCGTCGAGACCCAGTACTTC. Residues: CASSLTGGVETQYF.

The V gene is TRBV10-3, the J gene TRBJ1-2; D remains ambiguous. The germline CDR1 and CDR2 sequences are ENHRY and SYGVKD. V was trimmed by 0 bases and J by 5 bases, leaving 4 bases between them. This CDR3 contains 12 residues. CDR3 protein: CAISESGYGYTF. For the CDR3, the DNA is TGTGCCATCAGTGAGTCCGGTTATGGCTACACCTTC.

CDR3 loop: CASSSRNQGTEAFF. CDR3 nucleotide sequence: TGTGCCAGCAGTTCGAGAAACCAGGGGACTGAAGCTTTCTTT. V and J are TRBV6-5 and TRBJ1-1, with D possibly matching TRBD1 (6 bases). With 4 bases removed from V and 5 bases from J, the gap between germline ends came to 14 bases. This CDR3 is built from 14 residues. Germline CDR1 reads MNHEY; CDR2 reads SVGAGI.

This chain uses TRBV7-3 with TRBJ2-2, with a weak D call TRBD1 (5 bases). Trimming shortened V by 0 bases and J by 3 bases, and 5 bases separated the two germline ends. The CDR3 spans 14 residues. CDR1 is SGHTA and CDR2 is FQGTGA in the germline V gene. The CDR3 reads CASSLTGDTGELFF. The CDR3 DNA sequence: TGTGCCAGCAGCTTAACAGGGGACACCGGGGAGCTGTTTTTT.

Notes on this clone: At one of its ends the junction is not consistent with the germline gene, which may arise from a read error. Other DNA sequences in the sample encode the same CDR3. The V and J genes are TRBV7-7 and TRBJ1-3; D not certain. Germline loops: CDR1 SSHAT, CDR2 FNYEAQ (reference sequence). The CDR3 length is 14 residues. The DNA for the CDR3 is TGTGCTAGCAGCTTAACTGGCTCTGGAAACACCATATATTTT. Amino acids: CASSLTGSGNTIYF. The whole variable domain, filled in from reference TRBV7-7 and TRBJ1-3, reads GAGVSQSPRYKVTKRGQDVTLRCDPISSHATLYWYQQALGQGPEFLTYFNYEAQPDKSGLPSDRFSAERPEGSISTLTIQRTEQRDSAMYRCASSLTGSGNTIYFGEGSWLTVV.

This chain links TRBV5-4 with TRBJ1-2, with 7 bases identical to TRBD1. V lost 5 bases and J lost 2; bases outside the gene matches: 6. This CDR3 is built from 14 residues. Per germline, CDR1 SGHNT and CDR2 YYREEE (reference sequence). The CDR3 here is CASSPDRENYGYTF. CDR3 bases: TGTGCCAGCAGTCCTGACAGGGAGAACTATGGCTACACCTTC. The full variable domain, its missing parts supplied by reference TRBV5-4 and TRBJ1-2, is ETGVTQSPTHLIKTRGQQVTLRCSSQSGHNTVSWYQQALGQGPQFIFQYYREEENGRGNFPPRFSGLQFPNYSSELNVNALELDDSALYLCASSPDRENYGYTFGSGTRLTVV.

This chain uses TRBV2 with TRBJ2-1, with TRBD2 matching 8 bases. CDR3 size: 15 residues. The V gene's germline CDR1 is SNHLY and CDR2 FYNNEI. V lost 6 bases, J lost 0 bases, and 4 bases stayed unmatched. CDR3: CASRAGTSSYNEQFF. DNA for the CDR3: TGTGCCAGCAGGGCCGGGACTAGCTCCTACAATGAGCAGTTCTTC.

The chain recombines TRBV5-4 with TRBJ1-2; D unresolved. Per the germline V gene, CDR1 is SGHNT and CDR2 is YYREEE (reference sequence). This CDR3 is built from 14 residues. V lost 4 bases and J 3 bases, leaving 13 bases between the germline ends. CDR3 region: CASSQRSVDYGYTF. In DNA, the CDR3 is TGTGCCAGCAGCCAGAGGTCAGTCGACTATGGCTACACCTTC.

This clone has only one observation. The V gene is TRBV5-1, the J gene TRBJ1-2; D gene unclear. CDR3 size: 14 residues. The germline V gene has CDR1 SGHRS and CDR2 YFSETQ. Trimming took off 0 bases at V and 3 bases at J, with 9 bases between the two ends. The DNA for the CDR3 is TGCGCCAGCAGCTTGGCTTTCGGAGACTATGGCTACACCTTC. It encodes CASSLAFGDYGYTF.